These T cell receptor beta chains were read from a single sample in a study of T cell repertoires in cytomegalovirus infection. TCRdb ran MiXCR on the reads and lists one entry per CDR3 protein. The repertoire has about 190,000 distinct CDR3 sequences, roughly 9.8% of them found once; the top ten carry about 4.6%. The specimen sequenced was PBMCs. These receptors were collected from a human donor in good health (CMV status not recorded). Some clones in this sample may be carry-over from other donors' samples. Both conserved end residues are trimmed from each CDR3.

>TRBJ2-1|TRBV29-1
SVPAGGANNEQF
>TRBJ2-1|TRBV12-3/TRBV12-4
ASSLSKWTSGSILNEQF
>TRBJ2-1|TRBV7-9
ASSLAPGLAGFASYNEQF
>TRBJ2-7|TRBV7-2
ASSLSGGLSYEQY
>TRBJ2-4|TRBV4-3
ASSQAIDRGRAKNIQY
>TRBJ2-1|TRBV6-6
ASSTRVGTRDNEQF
>TRBJ2-5|TRBV6-2/TRBV6-3
ASSNPQVLDETQY
>TRBJ2-3|TRBV7-3
ASSSAGAGDTQY
>TRBJ1-5|TRBV29-1
SVEPGPGQPQH
>TRBJ1-5|TRBV28
ASSVIRQPQH
>TRBJ1-3|TRBV7-6
ASSPTGAGNTIY
>TRBJ2-1|TRBV11-2
ASSLIQGTYNEQF
>TRBJ2-5|TRBV7-2
ASSFSEGTQY
>TRBJ2-2|TRBV19
ASSSGGTTGELF
>TRBJ2-1|TRBV4-3
ASSQDLTASSYNEQF
>TRBJ1-2|TRBV20-1
SAPLTSSGARIYGYT
>TRBJ2-7|TRBV15
ATSRDPGFSYEQY
>TRBJ2-3|TRBV6-2/TRBV6-3
ASSQNRETQY
>TRBJ2-3|TRBV7-2
ASSFWASDTDTQY
>TRBJ2-1|TRBV24-1
ATSDFGTGSNEQF
>TRBJ1-2|TRBV7-6
ASTTSGYGYT
>TRBJ1-4|TRBV7-2
ASSSIGTPKLF
>TRBJ2-1|TRBV6-2/TRBV6-3
ASSSDREGPYNEQF
>TRBJ2-3|TRBV7-2
ASSLGGLRGPRDTQY
>TRBJ1-6|TRBV28
ASSLGGHRNSPLH
>TRBJ2-2|TRBV7-3
ASSSTKAAGELF
>TRBJ1-1|TRBV5-1
ASSLVDSEAF
>TRBJ2-1|TRBV12-3/TRBV12-4
ATGTGYNEQF
>TRBJ2-7|TRBV28
ASSLLTSGSYEQY
>TRBJ2-2|TRBV13
ASQRGQSTGELF
>TRBJ2-3|TRBV7-8
ASSLRGLDTDTQY
>TRBJ1-5|TRBV28
ASRALLGGAQPQH
>TRBJ1-1|TRBV5-1
ASSSGQGYAEAF
>TRBJ1-1|TRBV19
ASSRRAVQTPNTEAF
>TRBJ2-1|TRBV11-2
ASSYSGWEQF
>TRBJ2-1|TRBV4-1
ASSQSPTSGSGEQF
>TRBJ2-3|TRBV7-9
ASSQDTDTQY